This T cell receptor (beta chain) was documented in a study of early T cells in non-severe SARS-CoV-2 infection. TCRdb processed the 5' RACE reads anew with MiXCR; each CDR3 protein has one entry. The sample has around 86,000 distinct CDR3 sequences; roughly 14% are singletons. The CDR3 contains 10 residues. Between the trimmed V and J ends, which lost 6 bases and 1 base, there was a span of 3 bases. From germline, CDR1 is SQVTM and CDR2 ANQGSEA. This clonotype was detected only a few times. The chain recombines TRBV29-1 with TRBJ1-1, with unresolved D. The sequence derives from an adult who was a healthcare worker with PCR-confirmed SARS-CoV-2 infection or an uninfected control (not recorded which). Specimen: whole blood. The CDR3 spells CSVKNTEAFF. The CDR3, as DNA: TGCAGCGTAAAGAACACTGAAGCTTTCTTT.